A single sample is the source of the 30 T cell receptor beta chains below, sequenced in a study of blood T cell repertoires in COVID-19. Data came from immunoSEQ multiplex PCR; TCRdb stores just in-frame clones and leaves some out. The sample holds 110,000 or so clones, about four fifths seen once. The sequencing input was peripheral blood. These receptors were obtained from a woman in her 70s with acute or convalescent COVID-19.

The chain employs TRBV19 and TRBJ1-1; 10 positions match TRBD1. V lost 5 bases to trimming and J lost 1 base; unmatched junction nucleotides: 4. The CDR3 is 15 residues long. CDR1 LNHDA and CDR2 SQIVND come from the germline V gene (reference sequence). The CDR3 loop is CASSRRTGGNTEAFF. In nucleotides, the CDR3 is TGTGCCAGTAGTCGTCGGACAGGGGGGAACACTGAAGCTTTCTTT.

This chain links TRBV13 with TRBJ1-1; D gene uncertain. Germline CDR1 is PRHDT and CDR2 is FYEKMQ (reference sequence). The CDR3 covers 14 residues. Trimming cost V 2 bases and J 6 bases, with 13 bases left between them. CDR3 region: CASSLRVEVPEAFF. CDR3 DNA: TGTGCCAGCAGCTTAAGGGTGGAGGTTCCTGAAGCTTTCTTT.

This chain uses TRBV6-2 or TRBV6-3 with TRBJ1-5; 9 bases line up with TRBD1. Germline loops: CDR1 MNHEY, CDR2 SVGEGT. With 2 bases clipped from V and 4 bases from J, the junction kept 9 bases outside the gene matches. The CDR3 is 17 amino acids. The CDR3 DNA reads as TGTGCCAGCAGTTACACTCATACAGGGGGCTGGAATCAGCCCCAGCATTTT. Protein sequence: CASSYTHTGGWNQPQHF.

V is TRBV10-2 and J is TRBJ2-2; 8 bases line up with TRBD2. V shed 2 bases, J shed 0 bases, and the junction held 5 bases outside the gene matches. From germline, CDR1 is WSHSY and CDR2 SAAADI. This CDR3 has 17 residues. CDR3 coding DNA: TGCGCCAGCAGTGAGGGGCTAGCGGGTTCGAACACCGGGGAGCTGTTTTTT. It translates to CASSEGLAGSNTGELFF.

This rearrangement joins TRBV6-1 to TRBJ1-6; D perhaps matches TRBD1 (6 bases). Germline CDR1 and CDR2: MNHNS and SASEGT. CDR3 size: 13 residues. The ends were cut back, 1 base at V and 10 bases at J, with 8 bases in the middle. As DNA, the CDR3 is TGTGCCAGCAGTGAAGACAGGGACTCACCCCTCCACTTT. Its protein is CASSEDRDSPLHF.

The chain links TRBV5-6 to TRBJ2-5, with D possibly matching TRBD2 (5 bases). V lost 0 bases to trimming and J lost 4 bases, with 7 bases between them. This CDR3 is 13 amino acids long. CDR1 SGHDT and CDR2 YYEEEE come from the germline V gene. The DNA for the CDR3 is TGTGCCAGCAGCTTGGTACTAGGAGAGACCCAGTACTTC. Residues: CASSLVLGETQYF. The full variable domain, rest sourced from reference TRBV5-6 and TRBJ2-5, is DAGVTQSPTHLIKTRGQQVTLRCSPKSGHDTVSWYQQALGQGPQFIFQYYEEEERQRGNFPDRFSGHQFPNYSSELNVNALLLGDSALYLCASSLVLGETQYFGPGTRLLVL.

The rearrangement links TRBV7-8 to TRBJ1-2; 7 positions match TRBD1. Germline V gene sequence: CDR1 SGHVS, CDR2 FQNEAQ. V lost 5 bases to trimming and J lost 0 bases; unmatched junction nucleotides: 9. This CDR3 is built from 16 residues. The CDR3 sequence is CASSPRTGTANYGYTF. As DNA, the CDR3 is TGTGCCAGCAGCCCCAGAACCGGGACAGCTAACTATGGCTACACCTTC.

The CDR3 DNA sequence: TGCGCCAGCCAGGCTAGCGGGGGGTCCGGGGAGCTGTTTTTT. Its translation is CASQASGGSGELFF. V gene TRBV10-1 combines with J gene TRBJ2-2, with 11 bases matching TRBD2. The CDR3 contains 14 residues. The trim removed 8 bases at V and 6 bases at J, leaving 5 bases unmatched. The germline gives CDR1 WNHNN, CDR2 SYGVQD (reference sequence).

The chain links TRBV3-1 (or the pseudogene TRBV3-2) to TRBJ1-2; tentative D call: TRBD1 (5 bases). The CDR3 loop spans 13 amino acids. CDR1 and CDR2 from the germline V gene are LGHDT and YNNKEL (reference sequence). Trimming removed 0 bases at V and 8 bases at J, with 10 bases between. The CDR3 coding sequence is TGTGCCAGCAGCCAAGAGGGACTGAGGGGCTACACCTTC. Translation: CASSQEGLRGYTF.

This chain links TRBV10-2 with TRBJ1-5; perhaps TRBD1 as D (6 bases). The germline V and J ends were trimmed by 10 bases and 1 base, with 14 bases remaining between them. CDR1 is WSHSY, CDR2 SAAADI, per germline. This CDR3 spans 14 amino acids. This CDR3 is CATSRGASNQPQHF. CDR3 coding DNA: TGCGCCACCAGCCGGGGGGCGAGCAATCAGCCCCAGCATTTT.

This clone showed up just a few times. The chain uses TRBV3-1 (or the pseudogene TRBV3-2) and TRBJ1-2, with 7 bases matching TRBD1. With V trimmed by 6 bases and J by 7 bases, 8 bases remained unmatched. Germline V gene sequence: CDR1 LGHDT, CDR2 YNNKEL (reference sequence). The CDR3 runs 13 residues. CDR3 region: CASRPDRDAGYTF. The CDR3 nucleotides are TGTGCCAGCAGACCTGACAGGGACGCTGGCTACACCTTC.

CDR3 DNA sequence: TGTGCCAGCAGCCAGGGCTATGAGCAGTTCTTC. This encodes CASSQGYEQFF. This chain joins TRBV4-2 and TRBJ2-1; no definite D call. The CDR3 consists of 11 residues. Germline assignment: CDR1 LGHNA and CDR2 YNFKEQ. V was shortened by 3 bases and J by 8 bases, with 5 bases between the two germline ends.

The chain has TRBV7-8 and TRBJ1-1, with 8 positions matching TRBD1. Trimming removed 4 bases from V and 1 base from J; junction bases left unmatched: 5. CDR3 length: 15 residues. Germline V gene sequence: CDR1 SGHVS, CDR2 FQNEAQ. For the CDR3, the DNA is TGTGCCAGCAGCTCCGGACAGGGTAAGAACACTGAAGCTTTCTTT. Translating it yields CASSSGQGKNTEAFF.

The chain recombines TRBV19 with TRBJ1-5, with 10 bases matching TRBD1. Per germline, CDR1 LNHDA and CDR2 SQIVND (reference sequence). This CDR3 has 17 residues. After removal of 4 bases from V and 3 bases from J, the junction contained 9 bases not matched to a gene. CDR3 sequence: CASSKRRDRGANQPQHF. The CDR3 DNA reads TGTGCCAGTAGTAAGCGCCGGGACAGGGGAGCCAATCAGCCCCAGCATTTT.

To note about this clone: Germline is not matched at one junction end, which may reflect a read error. The V gene is TRBV7-7, the J gene TRBJ2-2; perhaps TRBD2 as D (5 bases). CDR3 size: 16 residues. Per germline, CDR1 SSHAT and CDR2 FNYEAQ (reference sequence). Here the CDR3 DNA reads TGTGCTAGCAGCCGAAACATACTAGAACCCAACGGGGAGCTGTTTTTT. It codes for CASSRNILEPNGELFF.

The V call is TRBV2, the J call TRBJ1-2; 8 positions match TRBD1. The CDR3 is 15 residues long. Germline trimming cut 6 bases from V and 8 bases from J; bases unmatched to any gene: 14. CDR1 and CDR2 from the germline V gene are SNHLY and FYNNEI. DNA of the CDR3: TGTGCCAGCAGACACACAGGGGGTCCCATGGAGGGCTACACCTTC. Its translation is CASRHTGGPMEGYTF.

V gene TRBV28 combines with J gene TRBJ1-2; 7 nucleotides line up with TRBD1. The CDR3 spans 13 residues. CDR1 MDHEN and CDR2 SYDVKM come from the germline V gene. V was clipped by 4 bases and J by 8 bases; unmatched bases: 7. The CDR3 nucleotides read TGTGCCAGCAGTTACGAGGGGGCGCGAGGCTACACCTTC. Translation: CASSYEGARGYTF.

This clone has just a few counts. The same CDR3 can be traced to other DNA sequences in this sample. The CDR3 sequence: CASSYGLSNQPQHF. As DNA, the CDR3 is TGTGCCAGCAGTTACGGGCTGAGCAATCAGCCCCAGCATTTT. The chain couples TRBV6-2 or TRBV6-3 to TRBJ1-5, with D unresolved. Deletions cut 2 bases from V and 1 base from J, with 6 bases between. CDR3 length: 14 residues. The germline V gene has CDR1 MNHEY and CDR2 SVGEGT.

This clone was picked up one time. The chain is built from TRBV30 and TRBJ1-6; TRBD1 aligns across 7 bases. The CDR3 covers 15 residues. Germline-derived CDR1 and CDR2 are GTSNPN and SVGIG (reference sequence). V dropped 0 bases and J dropped 8; count of bases not matched to a gene: 7. For the CDR3, the DNA is TGTGCCTGGAGTGTGACTGGCAGGGGGGATTCACCCCTCCACTTT. This sequence encodes CAWSVTGRGDSPLHF.

This clone was observed many times. V is TRBV27 and J is TRBJ1-2, with a possible D match to TRBD1 (5 bases). V was clipped by 6 bases and J by 7 bases, with 18 bases between them. The CDR3 sequence is 14 residues long. CDR1 and CDR2 (germline): MNHEY, SMNVEV (reference sequence). The CDR3 bases are TGTGCCAGCAGCCCTTCGGCAGGGAACCCTGGCTACACCTTC. Residues: CASSPSAGNPGYTF.

The chain employs TRBV5-1 and TRBJ2-6; 11 nucleotides line up with TRBD1. The germline CDR1 and CDR2 sequences are SGHRS and YFSETQ. J lost 0 bases, V lost 9 bases, and 17 bases had no gene match. This CDR3 comprises 20 residues. CDR3 DNA sequence: TGCGCCACCCGAGGAGAGCTCGGACAGGGGGCTTTCTCTGGGGCCAACGTCCTGACTTTC. Protein sequence: CATRGELGQGAFSGANVLTF. The full variable domain, rest sourced from reference TRBV5-1 and TRBJ2-6, is KAGVTQTPRYLIKTRGQQVTLSCSPISGHRSVSWYQQTPGQGLQFLFEYFSETQRNKGNFPGRFSGRQFSNSRSEMNVSTLELGDSALYLCATRGELGQGAFSGANVLTFGAGSRLTVL.

The chain has TRBV30 and TRBJ1-2, with TRBD1 as a possible D gene (5 bases). This CDR3 contains 13 residues. From germline, CDR1 is GTSNPN and CDR2 SVGIG (reference sequence). Deletions cut 4 bases from V and 3 bases from J, with 12 bases between. DNA for the CDR3: TGTGCCTGGACCGCTACAGGCTACTATGGCTACACCTTC. Its protein is CAWTATGYYGYTF.

The gene calls are TRBV27 and TRBJ1-5; D is perhaps TRBD1 (6 bases). V shed 5 bases and J shed 7 bases, with 18 bases lying between them. Germline assignment: CDR1 MNHEY and CDR2 SMNVEV (reference sequence). This CDR3 is built from 15 residues. The CDR3 sequence is CASSTRTENGQPQHF. In nucleotides, the CDR3 is TGTGCCAGCAGTACACGGACAGAGAATGGCCAGCCCCAGCATTTT.

This chain connects TRBV6-5 to TRBJ1-4; the D gene is possibly TRBD1 (6 bases). The CDR3 has 15 amino acids. Per germline, CDR1 MNHEY and CDR2 SVGAGI. Trimming left V 0 bases short and J 8 bases short, with 13 bases between. The CDR3 loop reads CASSYSTGHGEKLFF. The DNA for the CDR3 is TGTGCCAGCAGTTACTCCACAGGGCACGGAGAAAAACTGTTTTTT.

CDR3 in amino acids: CASSGSRLNTEAFF. The CDR3 DNA reads TGTGCCTCCAGCGGGTCTAGATTAAACACTGAAGCTTTCTTT. This chain uses TRBV19 with TRBJ1-1; no reliable D call. The CDR3 sequence is 14 residues long. Per the germline V gene, CDR1 is LNHDA and CDR2 is SQIVND (reference sequence). V was pared by 11 bases and J by 2 bases, with 18 bases between. The full variable domain, its missing parts supplied by reference TRBV19 and TRBJ1-1, is DGGITQSPKYLFRKEGQNVTLSCEQNLNHDAMYWYRQDPGQGLRLIYYSQIVNDFQKGDIAEGYSVSREKKESFPLTVTSAQKNPTAFYLCASSGSRLNTEAFFGQGTRLTVV.

This clone was detected once. V usage is TRBV2 and J usage is TRBJ2-1; 9 bases are a match to TRBD1. From germline, CDR1 is SNHLY and CDR2 FYNNEI. CDR3 length: 15 amino acids. V lost 3 bases to trimming and J lost 4 bases; unmatched junction nucleotides: 4. CDR3 in DNA: TGTGCCAGCAGTGAGGGACAGGGTGGTTACAATGAGCAGTTCTTC. Translating it yields CASSEGQGGYNEQFF.

This clone was seen once. V is TRBV4-1 and J is TRBJ2-3; 9 bases are a match to TRBD2. J gave up 4 bases and V 6 bases, and 8 bases lay outside the gene matches. This CDR3 region has 15 residues. From germline, CDR1 is MGHRA and CDR2 YSYEKL. CDR3 DNA: TGCGCCAGCAGTTCGGGCGGGGGGGGTGCAGATACGCAGTATTTT. Amino acids: CASSSGGGGADTQYF.

V gene TRBV3-1 (or the pseudogene TRBV3-2) combines with J gene TRBJ1-1; D perhaps matches TRBD1 (5 bases). The CDR3 is 14 amino acids. Trimming stripped 1 base from V and 4 bases from J, with 10 bases between. Germline V CDR1 and CDR2: LGHDT, YNNKEL (reference sequence). The CDR3 region is CASSQAGFGTEAFF. The CDR3 DNA reads as TGTGCCAGCAGCCAAGCAGGGTTTGGCACTGAAGCTTTCTTT.

The rearrangement joins TRBV2 to TRBJ2-1; 7 bases are a match to TRBD1. Per the germline V gene, CDR1 is SNHLY and CDR2 is FYNNEI. The ends lost 6 bases at V and 9 bases at J; junction bases unmatched: 8. The length of the CDR3 is 13 residues. The CDR3 protein is CASSADRASEQFF. CDR3 coding DNA: TGTGCCAGCAGCGCCGACAGGGCGAGTGAGCAGTTCTTC.

The chain combines TRBV19 with TRBJ2-2; TRBD1 matches at 9 bases. Germline-derived CDR1 and CDR2 are LNHDA and SQIVND (reference sequence). This CDR3 region has 16 residues. V shed 5 bases, J shed 3 bases, and the junction held 7 bases outside the gene matches. The chain's CDR3 is CASSLRDRADTGELFF. For the CDR3, the DNA is TGTGCCAGTAGTCTAAGGGACAGGGCGGACACCGGGGAGCTGTTTTTT.